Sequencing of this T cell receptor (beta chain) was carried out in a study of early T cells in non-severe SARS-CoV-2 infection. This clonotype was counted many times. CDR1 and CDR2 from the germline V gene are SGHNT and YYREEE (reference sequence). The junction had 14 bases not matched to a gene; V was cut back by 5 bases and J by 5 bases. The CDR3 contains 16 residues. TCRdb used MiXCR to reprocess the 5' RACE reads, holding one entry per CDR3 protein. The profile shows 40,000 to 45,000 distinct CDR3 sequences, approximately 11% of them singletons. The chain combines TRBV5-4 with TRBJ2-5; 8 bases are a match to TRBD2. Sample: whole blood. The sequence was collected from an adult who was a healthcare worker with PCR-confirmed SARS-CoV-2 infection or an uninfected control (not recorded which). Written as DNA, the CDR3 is TGTGCCAGCAGATCGGGAGGGGATCTAGGGCAGGAGACCCAGTACTTC. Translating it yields CASRSGGDLGQETQYF.